The 3 T cell receptor beta chains reported below all come from one sample, sequenced in a study of neurological immune-mediated disorders. TCRdb redid the calling of the 5' RACE reads with MiXCR, one entry per CDR3 protein. The sample lists roughly 21,000 distinct CDR3 sequences; 15% to 20% were seen once. The sample taken for sequencing was CD8+ T cells from blood. The receptors were sampled from a woman aged 18-29 years with multiple sclerosis.

CDR3 region: CASSLGGATSYEQYV. The CDR3 DNA sequence: TGTGCCAGCAGTTTGGGAGGGGCGACCTCCTACGAGCAGTACGTC. The V gene is TRBV28, the J gene TRBJ2-7; 7 positions agree with TRBD2. Germline lookup yields CDR1 MDHEN and CDR2 SYDVKM. V lost 3 bases and J lost 0; bases outside the gene matches: 5. The CDR3 spans 15 residues.

This rearrangement joins TRBV10-3 to TRBJ2-2; no firm D call. Germline V gene data show CDR1 as ENHRY and CDR2 as SYGVKD. V lost 3 bases to trimming and J lost 4 bases, with 12 bases between them. This CDR3 is built from 15 residues. The CDR3 loop is CAISDPRVITGELFF. The CDR3 DNA reads as TGTGCCATCAGTGACCCCCGGGTGATCACCGGGGAGCTGTTTTTT.

This rearrangement joins TRBV12-3 or TRBV12-4 to TRBJ2-3; TRBD1 agrees at 9 bases. The CDR3 is made up of 19 amino acids. Trimming at V came to 5 bases and at J to 1 base, leaving 16 bases not matched to a gene. This CDR3 is CASSPPGQGRGLGTDTQYF. The CDR3 DNA follows: TGTGCCAGCAGTCCCCCGGGACAGGGAAGGGGTTTGGGCACAGATACGCAGTATTTT.